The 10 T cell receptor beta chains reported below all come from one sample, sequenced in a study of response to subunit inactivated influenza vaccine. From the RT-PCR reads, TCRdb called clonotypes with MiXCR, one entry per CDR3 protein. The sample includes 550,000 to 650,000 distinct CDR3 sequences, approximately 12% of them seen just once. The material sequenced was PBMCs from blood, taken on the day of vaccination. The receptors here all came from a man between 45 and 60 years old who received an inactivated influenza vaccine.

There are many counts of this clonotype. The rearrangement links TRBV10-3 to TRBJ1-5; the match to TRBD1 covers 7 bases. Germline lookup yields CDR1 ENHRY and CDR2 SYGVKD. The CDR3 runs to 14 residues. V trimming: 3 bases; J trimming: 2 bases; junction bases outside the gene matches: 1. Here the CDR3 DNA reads TGTGCCATCAGTGATGGGACAGGCAATCAGCCCCAGCATTTT. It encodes CAISDGTGNQPQHF.

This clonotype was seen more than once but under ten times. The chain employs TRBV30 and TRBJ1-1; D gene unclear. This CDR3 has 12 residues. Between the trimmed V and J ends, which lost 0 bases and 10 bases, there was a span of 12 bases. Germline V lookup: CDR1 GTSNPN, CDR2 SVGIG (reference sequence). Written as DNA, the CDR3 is TGTGCCTGGAGTGTACTGGCCGGGTTAGCTTTCTTT. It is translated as CAWSVLAGLAFF. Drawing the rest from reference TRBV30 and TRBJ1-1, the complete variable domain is SQTIHQWPATLVQPVGSPLSLECTVEGTSNPNLYWYRQAAGRGLQLLFYSVGIGQISSEVPQNLSASRPQDRQFILSSKKLLLSDSGFYLCAWSVLAGLAFFGQGTRLTVV.

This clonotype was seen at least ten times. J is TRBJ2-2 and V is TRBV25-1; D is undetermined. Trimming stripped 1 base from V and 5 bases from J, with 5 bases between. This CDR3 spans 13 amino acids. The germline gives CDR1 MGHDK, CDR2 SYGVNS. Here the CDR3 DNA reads TGTGCCAGCAGTGAATGGGGAACCGGGGAGCTGTTTTTT. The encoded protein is CASSEWGTGELFF. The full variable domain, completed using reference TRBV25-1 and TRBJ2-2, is EADIYQTPRYLVIGTGKKITLECSQTMGHDKMYWYQQDPGMELHLIHYSYGVNSTEKGDLSSESTVSRIRTEHFPLTLESARPSHTSQYLCASSEWGTGELFFGEGSRLTVL.

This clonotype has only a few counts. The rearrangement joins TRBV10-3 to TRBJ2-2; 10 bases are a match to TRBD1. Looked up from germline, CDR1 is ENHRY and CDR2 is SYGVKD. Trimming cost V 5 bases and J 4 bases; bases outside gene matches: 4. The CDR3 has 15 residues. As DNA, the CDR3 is TGTGCCATCAGTCCCGACAGGGGGCTCACCGGGGAGCTGTTTTTT. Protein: CAISPDRGLTGELFF.

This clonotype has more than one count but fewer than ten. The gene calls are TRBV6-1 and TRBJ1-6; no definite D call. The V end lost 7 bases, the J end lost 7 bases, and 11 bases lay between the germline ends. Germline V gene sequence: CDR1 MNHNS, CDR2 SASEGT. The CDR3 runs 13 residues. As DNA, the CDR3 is TGTGCCAGCACCGAAACCAGGAATTCACCCCTCCACTTT. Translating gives CASTETRNSPLHF.

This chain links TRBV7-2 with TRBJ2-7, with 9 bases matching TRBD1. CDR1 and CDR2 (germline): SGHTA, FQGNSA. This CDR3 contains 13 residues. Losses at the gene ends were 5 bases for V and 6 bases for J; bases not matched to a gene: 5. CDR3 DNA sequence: TGTGCCAGCAGCGCGAACAGGGGGCTCGAGCAGTACTTC. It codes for CASSANRGLEQYF.

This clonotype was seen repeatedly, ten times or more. In nucleotides, the CDR3 is TGCAGTGCTCGAACTAATGAGCAGTTCTTC. Its translation: CSARTNEQFF. The chain has TRBV20-1 and TRBJ2-1, with unresolved D. CDR3 length: 10 residues. Germline lookup yields CDR1 DFQATT and CDR2 SNEGSKA (reference sequence). V was cut by 5 bases and J by 7 bases, with 6 bases left in between.

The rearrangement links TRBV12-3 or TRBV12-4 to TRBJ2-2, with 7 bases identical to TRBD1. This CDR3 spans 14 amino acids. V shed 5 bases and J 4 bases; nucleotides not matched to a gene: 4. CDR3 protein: CASSDDRVTGELFF. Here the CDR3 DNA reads TGTGCCAGCAGTGATGACAGGGTCACCGGGGAGCTGTTTTTT.

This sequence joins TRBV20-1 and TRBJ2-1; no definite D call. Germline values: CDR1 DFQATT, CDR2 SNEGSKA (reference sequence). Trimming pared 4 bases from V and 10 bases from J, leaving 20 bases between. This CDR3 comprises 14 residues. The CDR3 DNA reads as TGCAGTGCTAAACTACCGGCAGCCCAGGAGGAGCAGTTCTTC. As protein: CSAKLPAAQEEQFF.

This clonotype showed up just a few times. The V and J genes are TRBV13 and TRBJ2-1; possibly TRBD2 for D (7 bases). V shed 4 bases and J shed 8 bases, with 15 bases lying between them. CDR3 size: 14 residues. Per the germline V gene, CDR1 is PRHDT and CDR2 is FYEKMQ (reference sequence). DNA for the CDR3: TGTGCCAGCAGCTCCTCAAAGGGGGGGGATGAGCAGTTCTTC. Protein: CASSSSKGGDEQFF.